Detailed here is one T cell receptor beta chain. Produced via immunoSEQ multiplex PCR; TCRdb's table is partial and in-frame only. Among 60,000 to 75,000 clones listed, approximately 84% were seen once. As to time point: pretreatment peripheral blood. The data derive from a study of PD-L1 blockade in urothelial cancer. The germline V and J ends were trimmed by 0 bases and 4 bases, with 10 bases remaining between them. Per germline, CDR1 SQVTM and CDR2 ANQGSEA. The CDR3 runs 14 residues. V usage is TRBV29-1 and J usage is TRBJ1-3, with D maybe TRBD1 (6 bases). This receptor was taken from a man aged 60 to 75 with urothelial cancer. This specimen was PBMCs, taken around atezolizumab (anti-PD-L1) treatment. CDR3 sequence: CSVEDRGDGNTIYF. The CDR3 DNA reads as TGCAGCGTTGAAGACAGGGGTGACGGAAACACCATATATTTT. The full variable domain, rest sourced from reference TRBV29-1 and TRBJ1-3, is SAVISQKPSRDICQRGTSLTIQCQVDSQVTMMFWYRQQPGQSLTLIATANQGSEATYESGFVIDKFPISRPNLTFSTLTVSNMSPEDSSIYLCSVEDRGDGNTIYFGEGSWLTVV.